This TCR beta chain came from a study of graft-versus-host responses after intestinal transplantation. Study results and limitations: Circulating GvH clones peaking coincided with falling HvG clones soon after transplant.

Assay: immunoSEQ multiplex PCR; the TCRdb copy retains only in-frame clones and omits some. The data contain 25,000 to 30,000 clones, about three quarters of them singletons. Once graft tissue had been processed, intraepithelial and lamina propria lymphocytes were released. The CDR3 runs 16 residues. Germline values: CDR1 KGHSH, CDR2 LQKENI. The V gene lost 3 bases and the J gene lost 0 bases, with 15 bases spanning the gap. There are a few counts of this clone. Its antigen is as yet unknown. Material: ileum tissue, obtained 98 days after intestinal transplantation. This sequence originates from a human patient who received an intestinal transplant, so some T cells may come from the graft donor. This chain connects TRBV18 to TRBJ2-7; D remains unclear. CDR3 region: CASSPSEKILSYEQYF. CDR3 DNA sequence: TGTGCCAGCTCACCGTCCGAGAAAATACTCTCCTACGAGCAGTACTTC.